The sequence of this T cell receptor beta chain was determined in a study of blood T cell repertoires in COVID-19. Study background: PBMCs, B-cell-depleted T cells, or T cells were the source of the cDNA or gDNA that made up the material.

The data were produced by immunoSEQ multiplex PCR, yet TCRdb's version contains in-frame clones alone and is incomplete. Of approximately 160,000 clones in the sample, around four fifths were seen once. Germline CDR1 is WNHNN and CDR2 is SYGVQD (reference sequence). V trimming: 8 bases; J trimming: 5 bases; junction bases outside the gene matches: 3. The CDR3 sequence is 13 residues long. The chain couples TRBV10-1 to TRBJ1-4; TRBD1 matches at 9 bases. Material for sequencing was peripheral blood. The source of this sequence is a man between 65 and 85 years old with acute or convalescent COVID-19. CDR3 nucleotides: TGCGCCAGCGCCGGGACAGGGAATGAAAAACTGTTTTTT. It codes for CASAGTGNEKLFF.